These T cell receptor beta chains were read from a single sample in a study of T cell changes during pregnancy in multiple sclerosis. Clones were sequenced by immunoSEQ multiplex PCR, and TCRdb holds only the in-frame ones, with some missing. The sample lists roughly 100,000 clones, 92% occurring once. This specimen consisted of peripheral blood, obtained after pregnancy. Source of these receptors: a female donor with multiple sclerosis, enrolled in a pregnancy study. Both conserved end residues are part of each CDR3. D genes are given only for firm matches. The size field is filled for only some rows; it gives once, few, many or a size class.

NA	TRBJ2-5	TRBD1	TRBV28	TGTGCCAGCAGACATTCCAACCGGGACAGGCAAGAGACCCAGTACTTC	CASRHSNRDRQETQYF
NA	TRBJ2-2	TRBD2	TRBV4-2	TGTGCCAGCAGCCAAAAGGGGTCCGGGGGGGCAGGAACCGGGGAGCTGTTTTTT	CASSQKGSGGAGTGELFF
NA	TRBJ1-1	NA	TRBV19	TGTGCCAGTAGCCATCGACGGGGTTTGTACACTGAAGCTTTCTTT	CASSHRRGLYTEAFF
NA	TRBJ1-1	TRBD1	TRBV5-6	TGTGCCAGCAGCTGGGTGGGACAGGATTACACTGAAGCTTTCTTT	CASSWVGQDYTEAFF
NA	TRBJ2-3	TRBD2	TRBV12-5	TGTGCTAGTGGTTTGAGTTTGGGACTAGCGGGAGGAGATACGCAGTATTTT	CASGLSLGLAGGDTQYF
NA	TRBJ2-5	NA	TRBV13	TGTGCCAGCAGCATCCGGACAGCCCAAGAGACCCAGTACTTC	CASSIRTAQETQYF
NA	TRBJ2-5	TRBD1	TRBV5-1	TGCGCCAGCAGCTTGGCGCCACCGGGACAGCAAGAGACCCAGTACTTC	CASSLAPPGQQETQYF
NA	TRBJ2-5	TRBD2	TRBV27	TGTGCCAGCAGTTTAACTAGCGGGAGGGCCGCAGAGACCCAGTACTTC	CASSLTSGRAAETQYF
NA	TRBJ2-7	NA	TRBV28	TGTGCCAGCAGCTCGGGACTCCCCTACGAGCAGTACTTC	CASSSGLPYEQYF
once	TRBJ2-7	TRBD1	TRBV7-2	TGTGCCAGCAGCTTAGCGACAGGGAGCTCCTACGAGCAGTACTTC	CASSLATGSSYEQYF
NA	TRBJ2-7	TRBD2	TRBV28	TGTGCCAGCAGCAGGGCTAGCGGGAGTAAGCGGGCCTACGAGCAGTACTTC	CASSRASGSKRAYEQYF
NA	TRBJ2-7	NA	TRBV7-2	TGTGCCAGCAGCGTCTCTGGGGACTCTTCCTACGAGCAGTACTTC	CASSVSGDSSYEQYF
few	TRBJ1-1	NA	TRBV29-1	TGCAGCGTTGACGTCCCGGGTAGGAACACTGAAGCTTTCTTT	CSVDVPGRNTEAFF
few	TRBJ2-7	NA	TRBV18	TGTGCCAGCTCACCGCCGGGAGAGAGACACGAGCAGTACTTC	CASSPPGERHEQYF
NA	TRBJ1-6	NA	TRBV19	TGTGCCAGTAGTACAGAGGGGCTTAGGGCAAGGTCACCCCTCCACTTT	CASSTEGLRARSPLHF
NA	TRBJ2-5	TRBD2	TRBV5-5	TGTGCCAGCAGTCCCGACTGGCTAGCGGGCGTACAAGAGACCCAGTACTTC	CASSPDWLAGVQETQYF
NA	TRBJ1-5	TRBD1	TRBV19	TGTGCCAGTAGGCACAGGGGCTTCGGGCCCCAGCATTTT	CASRHRGFGPQHF
NA	TRBJ2-1	TRBD2	TRBV27	TGTGCCAGCAGTCAGAGACTAGCGGGAATCAATGAGCAGTTCTTC	CASSQRLAGINEQFF
NA	TRBJ1-2	NA	TRBV5-1	TGCGCCAGCAGCTCACAGGCCTCCTATGGCTACACCTTC	CASSSQASYGYTF
NA	TRBJ2-7	NA	TRBV29-1	TGCAGCGTCACGGGATGGGGTTCCTACGAGCAGTACTTC	CSVTGWGSYEQYF
NA	TRBJ1-1	NA	TRBV15	TGTGCCACCAGCAGAGGTGATACTGGGGGCTCTGAAGCTTTCTTT	CATSRGDTGGSEAFF
NA	TRBJ2-1	NA	TRBV11-2	TGTGCCAGCAGCTTAGTTGGCGGGGGCCCCGGGAATGAGCAGTTCTTC	CASSLVGGGPGNEQFF
NA	TRBJ2-2	TRBD1	TRBV30	TGTGCCTGGAGGTTACAGGGGGCGAACGGGGAGCTGTTTTTT	CAWRLQGANGELFF